Detailed here is one TCR beta chain. Its target antigen remains unknown. Base qualities are missing; no much larger clone stands one base away. The immunoSEQ Assay, a bias-controlled multiplex PCR, was used to amplify TCRbeta CDR3 regions from genomic DNA. As for how the authors treated the data: Nucleated cell counts per sample were estimated from amplification of reference gene primers within the assay. Sequence reads were collapsed and filtered to measure the absolute abundance of every unique TCRbeta CDR3 rearrangement. For each sample, productive Simpson clonality was calculated by taking the square root of Simpson's diversity index across productive rearrangements. The immuneACCESS repertoire file appears here via TCRdb, limited to in-frame rearrangements. These files lack a portion of the clones; in checked studies, under half of the deficit traces to unresolved V genes, and the cause of the others is not known. V and J calls and clone size are as listed in that table; D and trimming were resolved from the DNA. In all, the sample holds about 160,000 clones, and about 80% of those were seen once. Roughly 6.4% of the sample comes from the top ten.

At one collaborating source in Seattle, patients were enrolled during active infection and were followed longitudinally through the course of disease. Collaborating institutions collected whole blood in K2EDTA tubes following their own protocols. For TCRbeta analysis, collaborator samples were shipped as frozen whole blood, as isolated PBMCs, or as DNA extracted from either sample type. The V end gives up 6 bases and the J end 3 bases, leaving 9 bases in the junction not matched to a gene. The CDR3, from cysteine to phenylalanine, totals 16 residues. Only the CDR3 part of the read is kept: 48 bases, read in frame from the first base. CDR1 and CDR2 (MNHEY, SMNVEV) derive from the germline V gene (reference sequence). The sample belongs to a study of blood T cell repertoires in COVID-19 (dated by TCRdb to about 2020). Describing the broader study: Collaborator samples came from the United States, Italy and Spain and covered acute and convalescent phases of COVID-19. The material from the prospective study consisted of cDNA or gDNA derived from T cells, B-cell-depleted T cells, or PBMCs. The dataset comprised deeply sampled blood TCRbeta repertoires from subjects exposed to, actively infected with, or recovered from COVID-19. The repertoires were released in a freely available public database intended as a resource for research on the immune response to SARS-CoV-2. Samples were obtained from the ongoing ImmuneRACE study (first 160 participants) and from roughly 1,300 subjects provided by 6 global collaborators. Sample metadata almost always included a de-identified subject ID, COVID-19 status, age in years and sex. Where available, HLA class I and class II types were taken from metadata supplied by the sample provider and were not determined by assay-based typing. Paper-wide results and their limitations: The quantity of clinical and demographic metadata differed by source and by participant and was supplied without curation.

This chain joins TRBV27 to TRBJ2-2, and 8 junction bases match TRBD2. This receptor was taken from a woman aged 40 to 50 with COVID-19, enrolled during active disease. The sequenced sample consisted of peripheral blood. Here the CDR3 is given as CASRRSTSGHTGELFF. The DNA sequence is as follows: TGTGCCAGCAGACGATCTACTAGCGGTCACACCGGGGAGCTGTTTTTT.